A single sample is the source of the 26 T cell receptor beta chains below, sequenced in a study of T-cell reconstitution after alpha-beta-depleted transplantation in children. TCRbeta library preparation incorporated unique molecular identifiers. TCRdb redid the calling of the PCR reads with MiXCR, one entry per CDR3 protein. Of 140,000 to 150,000 distinct CDR3 sequences in the sample, 8.8% were seen once. This sample comprised PBMCs, mostly from graft donor cells, obtained 180 days after TCRalphabeta/CD19-depleted stem cell transplant. The receptors derive from a female patient aged 2-9 years who had a stem cell transplant for congenital amegakaryocytic thrombocytopenia, so the T cells may come from the graft donor.

The gene calls are TRBV27 and TRBJ1-6; the match to TRBD1 covers 11 bases. The CDR3 is 13 amino acids. The J segment lost 10 bases and the V segment lost 8 bases, leaving 4 bases of the junction unmatched. Germline V gene lookup returns CDR1 MNHEY and CDR2 SMNVEV (reference sequence). CDR3 residues: CASARDRGSPLHF. The CDR3 nucleotides are TGTGCCAGCGCCCGGGACAGGGGGTCACCCCTCCACTTT.

The chain couples TRBV5-1 to TRBJ2-7; no reliable D call. The CDR3 has 12 residues. V lost 7 bases, J lost 3 bases, and 11 bases lay in between. Germline CDR1 and CDR2: SGHRS and YFSETQ. The CDR3 DNA reads TGCGCCAGCGGCCACGGATACTACGAGCAGTACTTC. This codes for CASGHGYYEQYF.

This clonotype was seen a few times. The V call is TRBV20-1, the J call TRBJ1-6; 11 positions agree with TRBD1. With 4 bases clipped from V and 11 bases from J, the junction kept 7 bases outside the gene matches. Germline-derived CDR1 and CDR2 are DFQATT and SNEGSKA (reference sequence). The CDR3 has 14 amino acids. The CDR3 is CSAIGTGGRAPLHF. DNA for the CDR3: TGCAGTGCTATTGGGACAGGGGGACGGGCACCCCTCCACTTT.

This clonotype was recorded many times. V is TRBV4-3 and J is TRBJ2-5, with 11 nucleotides matching TRBD2. V was pared by 4 bases and J by 0 bases, with 4 bases of the junction left unmatched. The CDR3 covers 16 residues. Germline CDR1 LGHNA, CDR2 YSLEER. The CDR3, as DNA: TGCGCCAGCAGCCGGACTAGCGGGTGGTACCAAGAGACCCAGTACTTC. Residues: CASSRTSGWYQETQYF.

This clonotype has at least ten counts. One junction end disagrees with the germline gene, perhaps due to a read error. CDR3: CASSLSSGANVLTF. The CDR3 DNA follows: TGTGCCAGCAGTTTGTCCTCTGGGGCCAACGTCCTGACTTTC. V usage is TRBV5-1 and J usage is TRBJ2-6; D not certain. Germline CDR1 reads SGHRS; CDR2 reads YFSETQ. The CDR3 has 14 amino acids.

This clonotype has a count of ten or more. The V gene is TRBV5-1, the J gene TRBJ1-2; no clear D. CDR1 SGHRS and CDR2 YFSETQ come from the germline V gene. V was cut by 0 bases and J by 0 bases, with 6 bases left in between. The CDR3 spans 14 residues. CDR3 loop: CASSLGRTNYGYTF. CDR3 coding DNA: TGCGCCAGCAGCTTGGGACGGACTAACTATGGCTACACCTTC.

This clonotype was observed once. The rearrangement uses TRBV7-9 and TRBJ2-5; the D gene is possibly TRBD1 (6 bases). V was pared by 5 bases and J by 3 bases, with 16 bases between. This CDR3 has 15 amino acids. From germline, CDR1 is SEHNR and CDR2 FQNEAQ (reference sequence). The CDR3 region is CASSAGQGLEETQYF. The CDR3 coding sequence is TGTGCCAGCAGCGCCGGCCAGGGGCTGGAAGAGACCCAGTACTTC. Drawing the rest from reference TRBV7-9 and TRBJ2-5, the complete variable domain is DTGVSQNPRHKITKRGQNVTFRCDPISEHNRLYWYRQTLGQGPEFLTYFQNEAQLEKSRLLSDRFSAERPKGSFSTLEIQRTEQGDSAMYLCASSAGQGLEETQYFGPGTRLLVL.

This clonotype was observed many times. The rearrangement links TRBV28 to TRBJ1-3; weak D call: TRBD1 (5 bases). Trimming stripped 4 bases from V and 4 bases from J, with 20 bases between. In germline, CDR1 is MDHEN, CDR2 SYDVKM. The CDR3 sequence is 17 residues long. The DNA of the CDR3 is TGTGCCAGCAGTTCTCCGGGACGGCGGTGGGGAGGAAACACCATATATTTT. Translating gives CASSSPGRRWGGNTIYF.

This chain uses TRBV5-6 with TRBJ2-5, with a weak D call TRBD2 (6 bases). The V gene lost 2 bases and the J gene lost 5 bases, with 10 bases spanning the gap. The CDR3 spans 13 residues. CDR1 and CDR2 from the germline V gene are SGHDT and YYEEEE. The DNA for the CDR3 is TGTGCCAGCAGCTTCTTAGCGGCTGAGACCCAGTACTTC. It translates to CASSFLAAETQYF.

This clonotype was detected only a few times. A much bigger clone sits one base away, suggesting this may be a read error. CDR3 residues: CSVSGTGGTEETQYF. The CDR3 coding sequence is TGCAGCGTTTCCGGGACTGGCGGGACTGAGGAGACCCAGTACTTC. This chain connects TRBV29-1 to TRBJ2-5; TRBD2 might be the D (6 bases). The CDR3 extends over 15 amino acids. Germline-derived CDR1 and CDR2 are SQVTM and ANQGSEA. Trimming cost V 5 bases and J 5 bases, with 21 bases left between them.

This clonotype was observed at least ten times. The chain links TRBV28 to TRBJ2-5; 8 bases are a match to TRBD2. The germline V gene has CDR1 MDHEN and CDR2 SYDVKM. V trimming: 0 bases; J trimming: 9 bases; junction bases outside the gene matches: 6. CDR3 length: 14 residues. The CDR3 DNA reads TGTGCCAGCAGTTTATGGGTAGAAGCGGGAGCCCAGTACTTC. Encoded protein: CASSLWVEAGAQYF.

This clonotype was picked up many times. The CDR3 spells CASSVGITTIQETQYF. The CDR3 nucleotides are TGTGCCAGCAGCGTGGGGATAACTACTATCCAAGAGACCCAGTACTTC. This chain joins TRBV9 and TRBJ2-5; D ambiguous. Trimming took off 2 bases at V and 1 base at J, with 15 bases between the two ends. This CDR3 has 16 amino acids. Germline assignment: CDR1 SGDLS and CDR2 YYNGEE.

This clonotype has at least ten counts. The chain couples TRBV12-3 or TRBV12-4 to TRBJ2-7; the D is unclear. Trimming took 3 bases from V and 1 from J, leaving 10 bases between them. This CDR3 is built from 14 residues. The CDR3 region has the DNA TGTGCCAGCAGTTTCCCCGGACCGTCCTACGAGCAGTACTTC. It yields the protein CASSFPGPSYEQYF.

The table lists this clonotype with many counts. As DNA, the CDR3 is TGTGCCAGCAGCTCCCGGACTAGCGGGATAAAAAACTACGAGCAGTACTTC. Translating gives CASSSRTSGIKNYEQYF. The chain employs TRBV11-1 and TRBJ2-7, with TRBD2 identical over 12 bases. This CDR3 spans 17 amino acids. Germline V gives CDR1 SGHAT, CDR2 FQDESV (reference sequence). Trimming cost V 4 bases and J 3 bases; bases outside gene matches: 10.

The table lists this clonotype with many counts. The V call is TRBV20-1, the J call TRBJ1-1; D unclear. CDR3 length equals 11 residues. Germline V gene lookup returns CDR1 DFQATT and CDR2 SNEGSKA (reference sequence). The CDR3 nucleotides are TGCAGGGTCGTCATGAACACTGAAGCTTTCTTT. It codes for CRVVMNTEAFF.

This sequence joins TRBV7-3 and TRBJ2-4; D unclear. The V end was cut by 5 bases, the J end by 6 bases, with 11 bases between. The CDR3 loop spans 13 amino acids. Germline CDR1 is SGHTA and CDR2 is FQGTGA. CDR3 region: CASSPDNGNIQYF. The CDR3 region has the DNA TGTGCCAGCAGCCCCGACAACGGAAACATTCAGTACTTC. Full variable domain (rest looked up from reference TRBV7-3 and TRBJ2-4): GAGVSQTPSNKVTEKGKYVELRCDPISGHTALYWYRQSLGQGPEFLIYFQGTGAADDSGLPNDRFFAVRPEGSVSTLKIQRTERGDSAVYLCASSPDNGNIQYFGAGTRLSVL.

This clonotype was seen only a few times. The chain joins TRBV5-1 to TRBJ2-3; D remains ambiguous. The length of the CDR3 is 17 residues. V was pared by 0 bases and J by 0 bases, with 14 bases between. Per germline, CDR1 SGHRS and CDR2 YFSETQ. The CDR3 protein is CASSLAPARHSTDTQYF. The CDR3 DNA reads as TGCGCCAGCAGCTTGGCCCCGGCTAGACATAGCACAGATACGCAGTATTTT.

In this sample, this clonotype turned up many times. V usage is TRBV5-1 and J usage is TRBJ2-5; unclear D gene. The V end was cut by 0 bases, the J end by 2 bases, with 2 bases between. Germline-derived CDR1 and CDR2 are SGHRS and YFSETQ. The CDR3 length is 12 residues. CDR3 loop: CASSLAQETQYF. CDR3 nucleotide sequence: TGCGCCAGCAGCTTGGCACAAGAGACCCAGTACTTC.

This clonotype was recorded many times. The chain has TRBV18 and TRBJ1-4; no clear D. Deletions cut 6 bases from V and 8 bases from J, with 10 bases between. This CDR3 comprises 12 residues. The germline gives CDR1 KGHSH, CDR2 LQKENI. CDR3: CASSLEAEKLFF. CDR3 sequence (DNA): TGTGCCAGCTCCCTCGAGGCGGAAAAACTGTTTTTT.

This clonotype is a singleton in its sample. At one end the junction does not follow the germline gene, possibly because of a read error. This rearrangement joins TRBV28 to TRBJ2-1, with 8 bases fitting TRBD2. CDR1 is MDHEN, CDR2 SYDVKM, per germline. The CDR3 runs to 15 residues. The CDR3 bases are TGTACCAGCAGTCCGGGACTAGGTGCCTACAATGAGCAGTTCTTC. It specifies CTSSPGLGAYNEQFF.

V is TRBV5-1 and J is TRBJ2-7; possibly TRBD2 for D (5 bases). Germline V gene data show CDR1 as SGHRS and CDR2 as YFSETQ. The CDR3 extends over 13 amino acids. Between the trimmed V and J ends, which lost 3 bases and 6 bases, there was a span of 13 bases. The CDR3 region is CASSWRVSSEQYF. CDR3 bases: TGCGCCAGCAGCTGGCGGGTTAGTTCCGAGCAGTACTTC.

This clonotype was detected only a few times. The genes are TRBV6-6 and TRBJ2-1; D gene uncertain. In germline, CDR1 is MNHNY, CDR2 SVGAGI (reference sequence). V gave up 6 bases and J gave up 9 bases, with 9 bases separating them. CDR3 length: 11 amino acids. This chain's CDR3 is CASSPMAEQFF. CDR3 coding DNA: TGTGCCAGCAGCCCGATGGCTGAGCAGTTCTTC.

This clonotype was seen repeatedly, ten times or more. CDR3 DNA sequence: TGCAGTGCTAGAGATCCACTAGCGGCAAACTCCTACGAGCAGTACTTC. Its protein product is CSARDPLAANSYEQYF. The gene calls are TRBV20-1 and TRBJ2-7; 8 bases line up with TRBD2. The V gene's germline CDR1 is DFQATT and CDR2 SNEGSKA (reference sequence). The length of the CDR3 is 16 residues. The trim removed 0 bases at V and 0 bases at J, leaving 7 bases unmatched.

The chain is built from TRBV4-1 and TRBJ2-7, with 11 bases identical to TRBD1. The CDR3 sequence is 15 residues long. The V gene end was trimmed by 5 bases and the J gene end by 3 bases; junction bases not matched to a gene: 6. Looked up from germline, CDR1 is MGHRA and CDR2 is YSYEKL. The CDR3 DNA follows: TGCGCCAGCAGCAAACAGGGGACAGGGGGCTACGAGCAGTACTTC. This codes for CASSKQGTGGYEQYF.

This clonotype was counted many times. J is TRBJ1-6 and V is TRBV20-1, with 7 bases lining up with TRBD1. Germline V gives CDR1 DFQATT, CDR2 SNEGSKA (reference sequence). The V segment lost 5 bases and the J segment 3 bases; nucleotides outside the gene matches: 4. The CDR3 consists of 14 residues. DNA of the CDR3: TGCAGTGCTTGGGGACAGCACTATAATTCACCCCTCCACTTT. Its translation is CSAWGQHYNSPLHF.

This clonotype turned up a few times. The chain has TRBV20-1 and TRBJ1-6, with 8 nucleotides matching TRBD1. V gave up 5 bases and J gave up 10 bases; unmatched junction bases: 7. Looked up from germline, CDR1 is DFQATT and CDR2 is SNEGSKA (reference sequence). The CDR3 totals 13 residues. The CDR3 protein is CSALDRVKSPLHF. Here the CDR3 DNA reads TGCAGTGCTTTGGACAGGGTGAAGTCACCCCTCCACTTT.